These T cell receptor beta chains were read from a single sample in a study of shared clonotypes between healthy human individuals. Clones were sequenced by immunoSEQ multiplex PCR, and TCRdb holds only the in-frame ones, with some missing. The top ten hold about 10% of the sample, which has fewer than 200,000 clones, approximately 61% seen once. Source material: memory CD4+ T cells sorted from blood. These receptors originate from a man aged 30-40 years in good health. CDR3s include the opening cysteine and the closing phenylalanine or tryptophan. Fields, in order: CDR3 length, clone size, J gene, D gene, V gene, CDR3 DNA, CDR3 protein. A D gene is named only where the DNA matches it firmly. Expanded clones get a size class; other rows say once, few or many, or leave the size out.

15 | NA | TRBJ2-7 | TRBD1 | TRBV7-9 | TGTGCCAGCAGCTTAGGCACAGGGGTCTCCTACGAGCAGTACTTC | CASSLGTGVSYEQYF
13 | once | TRBJ2-2 | NA | TRBV18 | TGTGCCAGCTCACCAAGCCCCACCGGGGAGCTGTTTTTT | CASSPSPTGELFF
16 | NA | TRBJ2-7 | NA | TRBV28 | TGTGCCAGCAGTTTCCCCACAGGGCAGCCTACCTACGAGCAGTACTTC | CASSFPTGQPTYEQYF
14 | NA | TRBJ2-7 | TRBD1 | TRBV5-1 | TGCGCCAGCAGCCCGAAGGGGGCTCATTACGAGCAGTACTTC | CASSPKGAHYEQYF
12 | NA | TRBJ2-5 | NA | TRBV5-4 | TGTGCCAGCAGCCCGGTGGGAGAGACCCAGTACTTC | CASSPVGETQYF
11 | few | TRBJ2-7 | NA | TRBV7-2 | TGTGCCAGCAGCATCGCCCTCGAGCAGTACTTC | CASSIALEQYF
13 | NA | TRBJ2-5 | NA | TRBV29-1 | TGCAGCGTCAAAGCGAGTGGATTAGAGACCCAGTACTTC | CSVKASGLETQYF
13 | few | TRBJ2-2 | NA | TRBV5-1 | TGCGCCAGCAGCTTGGAACCCACCGGGGAGCTGTTTTTT | CASSLEPTGELFF
16 | NA | TRBJ2-1 | TRBD1 | TRBV7-2 | TGTGCCAGCAGCCATACAAAGGGACAGGCAAACAATGAGCAGTTCTTC | CASSHTKGQANNEQFF
14 | NA | TRBJ2-2 | NA | TRBV18 | TGTGCCAGCTCACACAACGCGCACACCGGGGAGCTGTTTTTT | CASSHNAHTGELFF
13 | NA | TRBJ2-7 | TRBD1 | TRBV7-9 | TGTGCCAGCAGCATTGGGAGATGGGACAGGATCTTCTTC | CASSIGRWDRIFF
20 | NA | TRBJ2-5 | TRBD2 | TRBV14 | TGTGCCAGCAGCCTCTCGGCGGGCCTAGCGGGAGGAGGGTACCAAGAGACCCAGTACTTC | CASSLSAGLAGGGYQETQYF
17 | NA | TRBJ2-3 | NA | TRBV21-1 | TGTGCCAGCAGCAAACCGGGAGAGGGATCAAGCACAGATACGCAGTATTTT | CASSKPGEGSSTDTQYF
17 | NA | TRBJ2-7 | TRBD2 | TRBV10-2 | TGCGCCAGCAGTGAGACTAGCGGGAGACCCAACTCCTACGAGCAGTACTTC | CASSETSGRPNSYEQYF
15 | NA | TRBJ2-5 | TRBD2 | TRBV30 | TGTGCCTGGGGACTCGGGACTAGCGCTGGGGAGACCCAGTACTTC | CAWGLGTSAGETQYF